This TCR beta chain was retrieved from a study of blood T cell repertoires in COVID-19. Germline CDR1 and CDR2: LGHNA and YNFKEQ. The V end lost 1 base, the J end lost 0 bases, and 11 bases lay between the germline ends. This CDR3 is 16 amino acids long. Original analysis: Amplification from reference gene primers served as the basis for estimated nucleated cell counts. The repertoire was sequenced with immunoSEQ multiplex PCR; TCRdb's copy has only in-frame clones and lacks some. V and J calls plus clone size are reproduced from that table; the DNA served to infer D and trimming. Of about 260,000 clones in the sample, less than 90% were seen once.

Specimen: peripheral blood. The chain is built from TRBV4-2 and TRBJ2-3; maybe TRBD2 (6 bases). The sequence was obtained from a man in his fifties or sixties who had recovered from COVID-19. The CDR3 DNA is TGTGCCAGCAGCCAAGCTGTAGCGGATAGCACAGATACGCAGTATTTT. It is translated as CASSQAVADSTDTQYF.